Below, 32 T cell receptor beta chains from the same sample are listed, as sequenced in a study of blood T cell repertoires in COVID-19. Some clones are missing from TCRdb's copy, which holds only in-frame ones; the method was immunoSEQ multiplex PCR. The sample consists of about 300,000 clones, roughly 85% of them appearing once. Material for sequencing was peripheral blood. The receptor source for this set is a human donor in a cohort sampled during active COVID-19.

This clone showed up just a few times. The gene calls are TRBV9 and TRBJ1-6, with D unresolved. Germline V gene data show CDR1 as SGDLS and CDR2 as YYNGEE. The CDR3 extends over 13 amino acids. V lost 0 bases to trimming and J lost 9 bases, with 7 bases between them. CDR3 coding DNA: TGTGCCAGCAGCGTAGGGCTAGGTTCACCCCTCCACTTT. It codes for CASSVGLGSPLHF.

This chain connects TRBV28 to TRBJ1-5; possible D gene TRBD1, 6 bases. CDR1 and CDR2 from the germline V gene are MDHEN and SYDVKM. The CDR3 length is 15 residues. V shed 5 bases and J shed 11 bases, with 22 bases lying between them. CDR3 in amino acids: CASSLPGTWITAQHF. The CDR3 nucleotides are TGTGCCAGCAGTCTTCCCGGGACATGGATAACAGCCCAGCATTTT. The full variable domain, rest sourced from reference TRBV28 and TRBJ1-5, is DVKVTQSSRYLVKRTGEKVFLECVQDMDHENMFWYRQDPGLGLRLIYFSYDVKMKEKGDIPEGYSVSREKKERFSLILESASTNQTSMYLCASSLPGTWITAQHFGDGTRLSIL.

The CDR3 spells CASSWDREETQYF. CDR3 nucleotides: TGTGCCAGCAGCTGGGACAGGGAAGAGACCCAGTACTTC. This chain uses TRBV7-9 with TRBJ2-5; 9 bases match TRBD1. After removal of 4 bases from V and 3 bases from J, the junction contained 0 bases not matched to a gene. The V gene's germline CDR1 is SEHNR and CDR2 FQNEAQ (reference sequence). This CDR3 is built from 13 residues.

This clone turned up a few times. This rearrangement joins TRBV19 to TRBJ2-1; a possible D gene is TRBD2 (5 bases). Germline CDR1 and CDR2: LNHDA and SQIVND (reference sequence). This CDR3 is 14 amino acids long. V was shortened by 3 bases and J by 0 bases, with 6 bases between the two germline ends. The CDR3 bases are TGTGCCAGTAGTATGAGGGCCTCCTACAATGAGCAGTTCTTC. Its translation: CASSMRASYNEQFF.

The chain combines TRBV5-4 with TRBJ2-7; 9 bases are a match to TRBD1. Trimming took 2 bases from V and 3 from J; bases not matched to a gene: 6. Germline V gives CDR1 SGHNT, CDR2 YYREEE (reference sequence). The CDR3 spans 15 residues. Written as DNA, the CDR3 is TGTGCCAGCAGCTTTGTGACAGGGGGAAACTACGAGCAGTACTTC. Translated, it gives CASSFVTGGNYEQYF.

The V call is TRBV7-3, the J call TRBJ2-4; D is possibly TRBD1 (6 bases). V lost 7 bases to trimming and J lost 7 bases, with 14 bases between them. This CDR3 is built from 13 residues. Germline V lookup: CDR1 SGHTA, CDR2 FQGTGA. Written as DNA, the CDR3 is TGTGCCAGCACCCCGCGACAGGCGAACATTCAGTACTTC. Its translation: CASTPRQANIQYF.

The chain combines TRBV18 with TRBJ2-3, with D perhaps matching TRBD2 (5 bases). Trimming took 3 bases from V and 4 from J, leaving 14 bases between them. CDR3 length: 15 amino acids. CDR1 and CDR2 from the germline V gene are KGHSH and LQKENI. As DNA, the CDR3 is TGTGCCAGCTCACCGCAAGGGAGTGGATCAGATACGCAGTATTTT. Translating gives CASSPQGSGSDTQYF.

Of note for this clone: This same CDR3 is encoded by further DNA sequences in the sample. The V and J genes are TRBV15 and TRBJ2-7; TRBD2 matches at 7 bases. CDR1 is LNHNV, CDR2 YYDKDF, per germline (reference sequence). The CDR3 covers 13 residues. J gave up 2 bases and V 4 bases, and 2 bases lay outside the gene matches. Written as DNA, the CDR3 is TGTGCCACCAGCAAAGGACTAGCCTACGAGCAGTACTTC. It specifies CATSKGLAYEQYF.

V usage is TRBV2 and J usage is TRBJ2-1; a weak D match, TRBD2 (6 bases). The V gene lost 7 bases and the J gene lost 2 bases, with 9 bases spanning the gap. The germline V gene has CDR1 SNHLY and CDR2 FYNNEI. The CDR3 sequence is 13 residues long. The CDR3 region is CASTRDPYNEQFF. The CDR3 coding sequence is TGTGCCAGCACGCGGGACCCCTACAATGAGCAGTTCTTC.

This chain links TRBV27 with TRBJ1-4; 10 positions agree with TRBD1. Germline V gene data show CDR1 as MNHEY and CDR2 as SMNVEV (reference sequence). CDR3 length: 15 amino acids. J was trimmed by 4 bases and V by 8 bases; bases with no gene match: 7. The CDR3 nucleotides read TGTGCCAGCGCTGACAGGGGGCTCGTTAATGAAAAACTGTTTTTT. Encoded protein: CASADRGLVNEKLFF.

The chain's CDR3 is CAIGEDLYEQYF. CDR3 nucleotide sequence: TGTGCCATCGGGGAGGACCTTTACGAGCAGTACTTC. The rearrangement uses TRBV10-3 and TRBJ2-7; tentative D call: TRBD2 (6 bases). CDR1 ENHRY and CDR2 SYGVKD come from the germline V gene. This CDR3 is built from 12 residues. Trimming shortened V by 8 bases and J by 4 bases, and 12 bases separated the two germline ends.

A word on this clone: Distinct nucleotide sequences in the sample also encode this CDR3. V and J are TRBV6-2 or TRBV6-3 and TRBJ1-2, with 8 bases identical to TRBD1. In germline, CDR1 is MNHEY, CDR2 SVGEGT. V was pared by 4 bases and J by 4 bases, with 2 bases of the junction left unmatched. The CDR3 runs to 13 residues. This chain's CDR3 is CASSSQGVYGYTF. CDR3 DNA sequence: TGTGCCAGCAGTTCACAGGGGGTCTATGGCTACACCTTC.

The CDR3 protein is CASSYQVRYEQYF. The CDR3, as DNA: TGTGCCAGCAGTTATCAGGTTCGCTACGAGCAGTACTTC. The chain has TRBV6-5 and TRBJ2-7; D is undetermined. The V and J ends lost 3 bases and 3 bases respectively, with 9 bases between them. The CDR3 contains 13 residues. CDR1 and CDR2 from the germline V gene are MNHEY and SVGAGI.

The chain has TRBV15 and TRBJ1-4, with 8 nucleotides matching TRBD1. Germline CDR1 reads LNHNV; CDR2 reads YYDKDF (reference sequence). The CDR3 spans 19 residues. V lost 7 bases and J lost 1; bases outside the gene matches: 17. The chain's CDR3 is CATKTKWTGSSVTNEKLFF. The CDR3 region has the DNA TGTGCCACCAAAACGAAATGGACAGGGTCGTCGGTAACTAATGAAAAACTGTTTTTT.

This chain links TRBV5-1 with TRBJ2-7, with D tentatively TRBD1 (6 bases). V lost 0 bases, J lost 3 bases, and 7 bases lay in between. In germline, CDR1 is SGHRS, CDR2 YFSETQ. CDR3 length equals 13 residues. The CDR3 sequence is CASSLARGYEQYF. In DNA form, the CDR3 reads TGCGCCAGCAGCTTGGCCAGGGGCTACGAGCAGTACTTC.

This chain links TRBV3-1 (or the pseudogene TRBV3-2) with TRBJ1-6, with D possibly matching TRBD1 (6 bases). This CDR3 is 15 amino acids long. The germline V gene has CDR1 LGHDT and CDR2 YNNKEL (reference sequence). With 4 bases removed from V and 5 bases from J, the gap between germline ends came to 12 bases. CDR3 sequence: CASSLRDNNNSPLHF. CDR3 nucleotide sequence: TGTGCCAGCAGCCTCCGGGACAACAATAATTCACCCCTCCACTTT.

The V call is TRBV19, the J call TRBJ2-5; the match to TRBD1 covers 8 bases. The CDR3 spans 13 residues. V trimming: 8 bases; J trimming: 5 bases; junction bases outside the gene matches: 7. Germline CDR1 reads LNHDA; CDR2 reads SQIVND (reference sequence). The CDR3 DNA reads TGTGCCAGTGGGGGACAGGAGTCTGAGACCCAGTACTTC. Protein sequence: CASGGQESETQYF.

This clone turned up a few times. The rearrangement uses TRBV12-3 or TRBV12-4 and TRBJ1-5, with D hard to call. The CDR3 is made up of 12 amino acids. The V and J ends lost 6 bases and 9 bases respectively, with 12 bases between them. The CDR3 here is CASSYPGGPQHF. The CDR3 DNA is TGTGCCAGCAGCTACCCAGGAGGGCCCCAGCATTTT.

This chain joins TRBV23-1 and TRBJ2-4; a weak D match, TRBD1 (6 bases). TRBV23-1 is marked as an open reading frame, function uncertain. The ends were cut back, 1 base at V and 5 bases at J, with 12 bases in the middle. CDR3 length equals 15 residues. The CDR3 coding sequence is TGCGCCAGCAGTCAATTGGTACAGGGTCAAAACATTCAGTACTTC. Translating it yields CASSQLVQGQNIQYF.

J is TRBJ2-2 and V is TRBV10-3; 9 bases match TRBD2. The germline CDR1 and CDR2 sequences are ENHRY and SYGVKD. Trimming at V came to 3 bases and at J to 1 base, leaving 6 bases not matched to a gene. The CDR3 consists of 17 residues. The CDR3 DNA follows: TGTGCCATCAGTGAAAATAGCGGGAGCAGGAACACCGGGGAGCTGTTTTTT. Its protein is CAISENSGSRNTGELFF.

This sequence joins TRBV19 and TRBJ2-1; maybe TRBD1 (5 bases). The germline V gene encodes CDR1 LNHDA and CDR2 SQIVND (reference sequence). The CDR3 sequence is 14 residues long. V lost 5 bases to trimming and J lost 0 bases, with 8 bases between them. CDR3 residues: CASSPQGSYNEQFF. The CDR3 DNA sequence: TGTGCCAGTAGTCCCCAGGGCTCCTACAATGAGCAGTTCTTC. The whole variable domain, remainder taken from reference TRBV19 and TRBJ2-1, is DGGITQSPKYLFRKEGQNVTLSCEQNLNHDAMYWYRQDPGQGLRLIYYSQIVNDFQKGDIAEGYSVSREKKESFPLTVTSAQKNPTAFYLCASSPQGSYNEQFFGPGTRLTVL.

The V and J genes are TRBV7-9 and TRBJ2-7; no clear D. This CDR3 comprises 12 residues. V was shortened by 6 bases and J by 3 bases, with 9 bases between the two germline ends. Germline-derived CDR1 and CDR2 are SEHNR and FQNEAQ (reference sequence). Written as DNA, the CDR3 is TGTGCCAGCAGTAGAGGTCTCTACGAGCAGTACTTC. Protein: CASSRGLYEQYF.

CDR3: CASSITSRTTDTQYF. CDR3 sequence (DNA): TGTGCCAGTAGTATTACTAGCCGGACCACAGATACGCAGTATTTT. V usage is TRBV19 and J usage is TRBJ2-3, with a possible D match to TRBD2 (6 bases). Trimming removed 3 bases at V and 2 bases at J, with 12 bases between. Germline values: CDR1 LNHDA, CDR2 SQIVND (reference sequence). This CDR3 contains 15 residues.

The sample holds a few counts of this clone. The chain uses TRBV19 and TRBJ2-1; 8 bases map to TRBD2. J was trimmed by 5 bases and V by 5 bases; bases with no gene match: 8. The germline V gene has CDR1 LNHDA and CDR2 SQIVND (reference sequence). CDR3 length: 15 residues. The CDR3 protein is CASSWASGGNNEQFF. The CDR3 DNA reads as TGTGCCAGTAGTTGGGCCAGCGGGGGAAACAATGAGCAGTTCTTC. Full variable domain (rest looked up from reference TRBV19 and TRBJ2-1): DGGITQSPKYLFRKEGQNVTLSCEQNLNHDAMYWYRQDPGQGLRLIYYSQIVNDFQKGDIAEGYSVSREKKESFPLTVTSAQKNPTAFYLCASSWASGGNNEQFFGPGTRLTVL.

The chain employs TRBV29-1 and TRBJ1-1, with D unresolved. Trimming removed 6 bases from V and 3 bases from J, with 11 bases in between. The CDR3 spans 12 residues. Germline CDR1 and CDR2: SQVTM and ANQGSEA. The CDR3 nucleotides read TGCAGCGTAATCCCCCGGGACACTGAAGCTTTCTTT. Translated, it gives CSVIPRDTEAFF.

This clone was found a few times. CDR3 nucleotides: TGTGCCAGCTCCAGATACCCAATGAACACCGGGGAGCTGTTTTTT. Amino acid sequence: CASSRYPMNTGELFF. The V call is TRBV2, the J call TRBJ2-2; D is uncertain. The CDR3 contains 15 residues. The ends were cut back, 8 bases at V and 1 base at J, with 14 bases in the middle. Germline V CDR1 and CDR2: SNHLY, FYNNEI. The full variable domain, its missing parts supplied by reference TRBV2 and TRBJ2-2, is EPEVTQTPSHQVTQMGQEVILRCVPISNHLYFYWYRQILGQKVEFLVSFYNNEISEKSEIFDDQFSVERPDGSNFTLKIRSTKLEDSAMYFCASSRYPMNTGELFFGEGSRLTVL.

V is TRBV27 and J is TRBJ1-5, with D tentatively TRBD1 (6 bases). The V gene lost 5 bases and the J gene lost 4 bases, with 12 bases spanning the gap. The length of the CDR3 is 14 residues. Germline-derived CDR1 and CDR2 are MNHEY and SMNVEV (reference sequence). The CDR3, as DNA: TGTGCCAGCAGTGCCACAGGGACGAATCAGCCCCAGCATTTT. Amino acids: CASSATGTNQPQHF.

This rearrangement joins TRBV6-5 to TRBJ1-2; D unresolved. Per the germline V gene, CDR1 is MNHEY and CDR2 is SVGAGI. This CDR3 region has 12 residues. The germline V and J ends were trimmed by 7 bases and 3 bases, with 9 bases remaining between them. Here the CDR3 reads CASTPTDYGYTF. CDR3 nucleotides: TGTGCCAGCACCCCTACAGACTATGGCTACACCTTC.

About this clone: This sample also contains other DNA sequences that code for the same CDR3. The CDR3 protein is CASSPGQGNTEAFF. The DNA of the CDR3 is TGTGCCAGTAGCCCAGGGCAGGGTAACACTGAAGCTTTCTTT. The chain combines TRBV19 with TRBJ1-1; D may be TRBD1 (5 bases). Trimming left V 6 bases short and J 2 bases short, with 13 bases between. The CDR3 is 14 amino acids. Germline V lookup: CDR1 LNHDA, CDR2 SQIVND (reference sequence).

This chain connects TRBV5-1 to TRBJ1-1, with 9 positions matching TRBD1. CDR3 length: 16 amino acids. With 1 base clipped from V and 2 bases from J, the junction kept 6 bases outside the gene matches. The germline gives CDR1 SGHRS, CDR2 YFSETQ. CDR3 DNA: TGCGCCAGCAGCTTGTCCGGGACAGGGCGTAACACTGAAGCTTTCTTT. It translates to CASSLSGTGRNTEAFF.

The gene calls are TRBV7-9 and TRBJ2-3, with 11 positions matching TRBD2. Germline values: CDR1 SEHNR, CDR2 FQNEAQ (reference sequence). Trimming took 8 bases from V and 0 from J; bases not matched to a gene: 1. The CDR3 is 14 amino acids. The CDR3 protein is CASRLAGSTDTQYF. The CDR3 DNA is TGTGCCAGCCGACTAGCGGGGAGCACAGATACGCAGTATTTT.

The V and J genes are TRBV7-9 and TRBJ2-3; D remains ambiguous. The CDR3 spans 15 residues. In germline, CDR1 is SEHNR, CDR2 FQNEAQ (reference sequence). V lost 1 base to trimming and J lost 0 bases, with 8 bases between them. For the CDR3, the DNA is TGTGCCAGCAGCTTAGACTGGAGAAGCACAGATACGCAGTATTTT. Residues: CASSLDWRSTDTQYF.